This TCR beta chain was found in a study of blood T cell repertoires in COVID-19. About the study: The samples span acute and convalescent COVID-19 from the United States, Italy and Spain. PBMCs, B-cell-depleted T cells, or T cells provided the cDNA or gDNA that made up the material.

V lost 5 bases, J lost 4 bases, and 5 bases stayed unmatched. The CDR3 consists of 14 residues. Germline V gene data show CDR1 as MNHEY and CDR2 as SVGEGT. In the authors' methods: Using reference gene primer amplification, nucleated cell counts were estimated. This table comes from immunoSEQ multiplex PCR, and its TCRdb copy is limited to in-frame clones, with some not included. V and J calls and clone size are copied from that table; D and trimming were computed from the DNA. The sample comprises tens of thousands of clones, more than 80% of which are singletons, and 3.5% to 5% rests with the top ten.

Sequenced: peripheral blood. The TCR was taken from a man aged 55-75 years with acute or convalescent COVID-19. The rearrangement uses TRBV6-2 or TRBV6-3 and TRBJ1-5, with 7 bases fitting TRBD1. The CDR3 nucleotides read TGTGCCAGCAGTCCAGGGGGGTGGAATCAGCCCCAGCATTTT. Amino acids: CASSPGGWNQPQHF.